Listed below are T cell receptor beta chains from one sample, sequenced in a study of control samples from healthy donors and cancer patients. TCRdb's table, derived via immunoSEQ multiplex PCR, lists solely in-frame clones and lacks some. The sample shows 130,000 or so clones, 94% of them seen only once. The specimen sequenced was blood. The receptors derive from a middle-aged man in good health. Both conserved end residues are part of each CDR3. Each record gives: J gene, D gene, V gene, clone size, CDR3 DNA, CDR3 protein. The D gene is left open where the match is weak. Clone size is given for some rows only: seen once, a few or many times, or a class if the clone is expanded.

j_gene: TRBJ2-1
d_gene: .
v_gene: TRBV5-4
abundance: .
CDR3nt: TGTGCCAGCAGCTTGTTGGGGGCAATCCCCTACAATGAGCAGTTCTTC
CDR3aa: CASSLLGAIPYNEQFF

j_gene: TRBJ1-1
d_gene: .
v_gene: TRBV9
abundance: .
CDR3nt: TGTGCCAGCAGCGTAGGAGGGGCCGAAGCTTTCTTT
CDR3aa: CASSVGGAEAFF

j_gene: TRBJ1-2
d_gene: .
v_gene: TRBV28
abundance: .
CDR3nt: TGTGCCAGCAGTTTGCCGGCAGACTATGGCTACACCTTC
CDR3aa: CASSLPADYGYTF

j_gene: TRBJ2-7
d_gene: TRBD1
v_gene: TRBV5-1
abundance: .
CDR3nt: TGCGCCAGCAGTCCGCCTAAAACAGGGGGCGCCGACGAGCAGTACTTC
CDR3aa: CASSPPKTGGADEQYF

j_gene: TRBJ2-7
d_gene: .
v_gene: TRBV20-1
abundance: .
CDR3nt: TGCAGCACTAGCTCCTACGAGCAGTACTTC
CDR3aa: CSTSSYEQYF

j_gene: TRBJ2-3
d_gene: .
v_gene: TRBV28
abundance: .
CDR3nt: TGTGCCAGCAGTTTGGGGAATACGCAGTATTTT
CDR3aa: CASSLGNTQYF

j_gene: TRBJ2-2
d_gene: .
v_gene: TRBV7-8
abundance: .
CDR3nt: TGTGCCAGCAGCCGCCGTACCGGGGAGCTGTTTTTT
CDR3aa: CASSRRTGELFF

j_gene: TRBJ1-2
d_gene: .
v_gene: TRBV2
abundance: .
CDR3nt: TGTGCCAGCAGGGACAGTAACTATGGCTACACCTTC
CDR3aa: CASRDSNYGYTF

j_gene: TRBJ2-3
d_gene: .
v_gene: TRBV15
abundance: once
CDR3nt: TGTGCCACCAGCAGAAGTCGGGGGACTGGAGCTTTGGATACGCAGTATTTT
CDR3aa: CATSRSRGTGALDTQYF

j_gene: TRBJ1-1
d_gene: .
v_gene: TRBV7-9
abundance: few
CDR3nt: TGTGCCAGCAGCTTATCATTGGGGACTGAAGCTTTCTTT
CDR3aa: CASSLSLGTEAFF

j_gene: TRBJ1-2
d_gene: .
v_gene: TRBV5-4
abundance: few
CDR3nt: TGTGCCAGCAGCAGGGCGAGGTCAGGGGACAACTATGGCTACACCTTC
CDR3aa: CASSRARSGDNYGYTF

j_gene: TRBJ2-3
d_gene: .
v_gene: TRBV7-9
abundance: .
CDR3nt: TGTGCCAGCAGCTTAGTGGCGGGGACCTTCACAGATACGCAGTATTTT
CDR3aa: CASSLVAGTFTDTQYF

j_gene: TRBJ1-2
d_gene: .
v_gene: TRBV9
abundance: .
CDR3nt: TGTGCCAGCAGCCCTACGACAGGTCTTAACTATGGCTACACCTTC
CDR3aa: CASSPTTGLNYGYTF

j_gene: TRBJ2-2
d_gene: TRBD2
v_gene: TRBV9
abundance: .
CDR3nt: TGTGCCAGCAGCGGACTAGCGGGAGGGCGCACCGGGGAGCTGTTTTTT
CDR3aa: CASSGLAGGRTGELFF

j_gene: TRBJ1-1
d_gene: .
v_gene: TRBV9
abundance: .
CDR3nt: TGTGCCAGCAGCGCCCCGGTGGACAGTCTGAAGACTGAAGCTTTCTTT
CDR3aa: CASSAPVDSLKTEAFF

j_gene: TRBJ2-5
d_gene: .
v_gene: TRBV6-5
abundance: .
CDR3nt: TGTGCCAGCAGTTACTCGAGGGCAGGGAAAGAAGAGACCCAGTACTTC
CDR3aa: CASSYSRAGKEETQYF

j_gene: TRBJ2-7
d_gene: .
v_gene: TRBV6-5
abundance: .
CDR3nt: TGTGCCAGCAGTTACTCGGAGGGCTTATCAACCTACGAGCAGTACTTC
CDR3aa: CASSYSEGLSTYEQYF

j_gene: TRBJ2-1
d_gene: TRBD2
v_gene: TRBV4-2
abundance: .
CDR3nt: TGTGCCAGCAGCCAAAGGGGACTAGATTCGAATGAGCAGTTCTTC
CDR3aa: CASSQRGLDSNEQFF

j_gene: TRBJ2-5
d_gene: TRBD1
v_gene: TRBV5-1
abundance: once
CDR3nt: TGCGCCAGCAGCGAAACCACAGGGGGAGAGACCCAGTACTTC
CDR3aa: CASSETTGGETQYF

j_gene: TRBJ2-7
d_gene: .
v_gene: TRBV24-1
abundance: .
CDR3nt: TGTGCCACCAGTGATTCTAGGGGCGAGCAGTACTTC
CDR3aa: CATSDSRGEQYF

j_gene: TRBJ2-7
d_gene: .
v_gene: TRBV5-1
abundance: .
CDR3nt: TGCGCCAGCAGCTCAACCGCCCGGGGGGCGAAGGGGACCAACGAGCAGTACTTC
CDR3aa: CASSSTARGAKGTNEQYF

j_gene: TRBJ1-2
d_gene: .
v_gene: TRBV5-4
abundance: .
CDR3nt: TGTGCCAGCAGAGAGATGCTTGGGGGATATGGCTACACCTTC
CDR3aa: CASREMLGGYGYTF

j_gene: TRBJ2-7
d_gene: .
v_gene: TRBV19
abundance: .
CDR3nt: TGTGCCAGTAATGGCGTTGAGCCCCCAACGTATGAGTCTCGGTGGCCCAACTCCTACGAGCAGTACTTC
CDR3aa: CASNGVEPPTYESRWPNSYEQYF

j_gene: TRBJ2-3
d_gene: TRBD1
v_gene: TRBV11-2
abundance: .
CDR3nt: TGTGCCAGCAGCCTAGGGGGCCGGACAGATACGCAGTATTTT
CDR3aa: CASSLGGRTDTQYF

j_gene: TRBJ2-7
d_gene: .
v_gene: TRBV27
abundance: .
CDR3nt: TGTGCCAGCAGTTTACGAGGAGACGAGCAGTACTTC
CDR3aa: CASSLRGDEQYF

j_gene: TRBJ2-2
d_gene: TRBD2
v_gene: TRBV2
abundance: .
CDR3nt: TGTGCCAGCAGTGAATCGGGGCTAGCGGGGAACACCGGGGAGCTGTTTTTT
CDR3aa: CASSESGLAGNTGELFF

j_gene: TRBJ1-1
d_gene: .
v_gene: TRBV27
abundance: .
CDR3nt: TGTGCCAGCAGTTTATCGGTTGCGGTGAACACTGAAGCTTTCTTT
CDR3aa: CASSLSVAVNTEAFF